This entry lists 25 T cell receptor beta chains sequenced from one sample in a study of blood T cell repertoires in COVID-19. Using immunoSEQ multiplex PCR, the repertoire was profiled, and TCRdb retains in-frame clones only, with some absent. The sample lists about 200,000 clones; around 90% were seen once. Specimen: peripheral blood. Receptors originate from a man aged 50 to 60 with acute or convalescent COVID-19.

This clone has only a few counts. The chain couples TRBV29-1 to TRBJ2-1; D remains unclear. V was trimmed by 3 bases and J by 10 bases, leaving 7 bases between them. CDR3 length equals 10 residues. CDR1 is SQVTM and CDR2 is ANQGSEA in the germline V gene. The CDR3 DNA is TGCAGCGTTGACTGGCGGGAGCAGTTCTTC. Its protein is CSVDWREQFF.

This clone was recorded a few times. Here the CDR3 reads CASAPRRNTEAFF. For the CDR3, the DNA is TGTGCCAGCGCCCCGAGGAGGAACACTGAAGCTTTCTTT. This chain connects TRBV7-3 to TRBJ1-1; no reliable D call. The CDR3 has 13 residues. The V end lost 8 bases, the J end lost 1 base, and 11 bases lay between the germline ends. Germline CDR1 and CDR2: SGHTA and FQGTGA.

This chain uses TRBV15 with TRBJ1-2; D gene ambiguous. CDR1 is LNHNV, CDR2 YYDKDF, per germline (reference sequence). The CDR3 totals 11 residues. Deletions cut 4 bases from V and 9 bases from J, with 9 bases between. CDR3 DNA: TGTGCCACCAGCATGCTCGGGAGCTACACCTTC. Amino acids: CATSMLGSYTF.

Concerning this clone itself: Other DNA sequences of this sample code for an identical CDR3. J is TRBJ2-1 and V is TRBV11-2; D not resolved. Germline V gives CDR1 SGHAT, CDR2 FQNNGV. The CDR3 is 12 amino acids. Trimming stripped 1 base from V and 4 bases from J, with 2 bases between. In nucleotides, the CDR3 is TGTGCCAGCAGCTTAGCGTACAATGAGCAGTTCTTC. As protein: CASSLAYNEQFF.

The chain uses TRBV10-3 and TRBJ2-1; D might be TRBD2 (5 bases). V lost 10 bases to trimming and J lost 0 bases, with 16 bases between them. The CDR3 has 15 residues. Germline assignment: CDR1 ENHRY and CDR2 SYGVKD. CDR3 in DNA: TGTGCCACAAACTTTCCGGGGAACTCCTACAATGAGCAGTTCTTC. Amino acid sequence: CATNFPGNSYNEQFF.

The V gene is TRBV7-2, the J gene TRBJ2-1; D ambiguous. Per germline, CDR1 SGHTA and CDR2 FQGNSA. V lost 1 base, J lost 6 bases, and 10 bases lay in between. The CDR3 runs 14 residues. The CDR3 nucleotides are TGTGCCAGCAGCTTAGTGGCGGTGCGCAATGAGCAGTTCTTC. As protein: CASSLVAVRNEQFF. Combining the CDR3 with reference TRBV7-2 and TRBJ2-1 gives the whole variable domain GAGVSQSPSNKVTEKGKDVELRCDPISGHTALYWYRQSLGQGLEFLIYFQGNSAPDKSGLPSDRFSAERTGGSVSTLTIQRTQQEDSAVYLCASSLVAVRNEQFFGPGTRLTVL.

This chain connects TRBV27 to TRBJ2-1, with D perhaps TRBD2 (6 bases). This CDR3 contains 13 residues. The germline gives CDR1 MNHEY, CDR2 SMNVEV (reference sequence). Trimming left V 6 bases short and J 4 bases short, with 10 bases between. CDR3 bases: TGTGCCAGCAGGGGGGGATTGTACAATGAGCAGTTCTTC. Translating gives CASRGGLYNEQFF.

The chain links TRBV19 to TRBJ1-5; 9 bases match TRBD1. Losses at the gene ends were 5 bases for V and 7 bases for J; bases not matched to a gene: 9. Germline V gene sequence: CDR1 LNHDA, CDR2 SQIVND (reference sequence). This CDR3 spans 15 amino acids. CDR3 DNA sequence: TGTGCCAGTAGTCGGTCCCGGGACAGGGACCAGCCCCAGCATTTT. It specifies CASSRSRDRDQPQHF.

This clone was detected once. The chain has TRBV7-2 and TRBJ2-7, with 10 nucleotides matching TRBD2. The CDR3 length is 15 residues. The germline V gene has CDR1 SGHTA and CDR2 FQGNSA. J gave up 3 bases and V 1 base, and 3 bases lay outside the gene matches. CDR3: CASSLGPSGSYEQYF. The CDR3 DNA reads as TGTGCCAGCAGCTTAGGGCCTAGCGGGAGCTACGAGCAGTACTTC.

V gene TRBV6-5 combines with J gene TRBJ1-2; 9 nucleotides line up with TRBD1. V dropped 5 bases and J dropped 5; count of bases not matched to a gene: 6. Germline CDR1 and CDR2: MNHEY and SVGAGI. The CDR3 totals 14 residues. Here the CDR3 DNA reads TGTGCCAGCAGTCATGGACAGGGGATTTATGGCTACACCTTC. This gives the protein CASSHGQGIYGYTF.

The CDR3 region has the DNA TGTGCCAGCGGGGGGGCCCTCGTCCCCTACAATGAGCAGTTCTTC. Its translation is CASGGALVPYNEQFF. The genes are TRBV28 and TRBJ2-1; weak D call: TRBD2 (7 bases). Trimming took off 8 bases at V and 2 bases at J, with 16 bases between the two ends. The CDR3 has 15 amino acids. CDR1 and CDR2 from the germline V gene are MDHEN and SYDVKM. Full variable domain (outside the CDR3, taken from reference TRBV28 and TRBJ2-1): DVKVTQSSRYLVKRTGEKVFLECVQDMDHENMFWYRQDPGLGLRLIYFSYDVKMKEKGDIPEGYSVSREKKERFSLILESASTNQTSMYLCASGGALVPYNEQFFGPGTRLTVL.

The V gene is TRBV6-5, the J gene TRBJ2-7, with TRBD1 matching 9 bases. Trimming cost V 0 bases and J 3 bases; bases outside gene matches: 3. This CDR3 spans 15 amino acids. The germline V gene encodes CDR1 MNHEY and CDR2 SVGAGI. CDR3 DNA sequence: TGTGCCAGCAGTTACTCTGCGGACAGGGGCTACGAGCAGTACTTC. Translation gives CASSYSADRGYEQYF.

The J gene is TRBJ1-1, the V gene TRBV4-1, with no clear D. The CDR3 is 16 amino acids. Germline loops: CDR1 MGHRA, CDR2 YSYEKL. Trimming stripped 4 bases from V and 0 bases from J, with 15 bases between. As DNA, the CDR3 is TGCGCCAGCAGCCCTTTATTACAGCCCATGAACACTGAAGCTTTCTTT. Its translation: CASSPLLQPMNTEAFF.

This chain uses TRBV4-1 with TRBJ2-7; unclear D gene. Between the trimmed V and J ends, which lost 1 base and 2 bases, there was a span of 9 bases. This CDR3 comprises 14 residues. Germline V gives CDR1 MGHRA, CDR2 YSYEKL. In nucleotides, the CDR3 is TGCGCCAGCAGCCAAGCCCCAGGCCCCTACGAGCAGTACGTC. Its translation is CASSQAPGPYEQYV.

This CDR3 is CASSLAVIYGYTF. CDR3 nucleotide sequence: TGTGCCAGCAGTTTAGCAGTGATCTATGGCTACACCTTC. This chain uses TRBV28 with TRBJ1-2; D remains ambiguous. Germline assignment: CDR1 MDHEN and CDR2 SYDVKM. The CDR3 spans 13 residues. V was pared by 2 bases and J by 4 bases, with 8 bases between.

The table lists this clone with a count of one. The chain recombines TRBV25-1 with TRBJ1-2; D ambiguous. The CDR3 is made up of 15 amino acids. The V end lost 2 bases, the J end lost 5 bases, and 15 bases lay between the germline ends. Germline V lookup: CDR1 MGHDK, CDR2 SYGVNS. CDR3 amino acids: CASSERQVRSYGYTF. DNA for the CDR3: TGTGCCAGCAGTGAACGGCAGGTCAGGTCATATGGCTACACCTTC.

The rearrangement uses TRBV11-2 and TRBJ1-2, with D possibly TRBD1 on 6 matching bases. There are 13 residues in the CDR3. V was trimmed by 5 bases and J by 8 bases, leaving 15 bases between them. CDR1 is SGHAT, CDR2 FQNNGV, per germline. The CDR3: CASSPRTAGGYTF. CDR3 coding DNA: TGTGCCAGCAGCCCCCGGACAGCTGGGGGCTACACCTTC.

This chain joins TRBV7-2 and TRBJ2-1; 9 positions agree with TRBD1. Germline CDR1 and CDR2: SGHTA and FQGNSA. The CDR3 has 15 amino acids. V dropped 1 base and J dropped 7; count of bases not matched to a gene: 5. The CDR3 sequence: CASSLGTGVLNEQFF. The CDR3 coding sequence is TGTGCCAGCAGCTTAGGGACAGGGGTTCTTAATGAGCAGTTCTTC.

V is TRBV10-3 and J is TRBJ2-3, with 9 bases lining up with TRBD1. The CDR3 is 17 amino acids. Germline CDR1 is ENHRY and CDR2 is SYGVKD. Unmatched junction bases numbered 10, after V lost 4 bases and J lost 2 bases. The CDR3 DNA reads TGTGCCATCAGTGGAACCTCCGGGACAGGGCTCACAGATACGCAGTATTTT. Translation: CAISGTSGTGLTDTQYF.

The chain joins TRBV6-1 to TRBJ1-3; no clear D. CDR3 length: 14 amino acids. Germline CDR1 MNHNS, CDR2 SASEGT. V was pared by 2 bases and J by 2 bases, with 7 bases between. The CDR3 region has the DNA TGTGCCAGCAGTGAACAGATCGCTGGAAACACCATATATTTT. Amino acids: CASSEQIAGNTIYF.

The rearrangement joins TRBV9 to TRBJ1-1, with TRBD1 matching over 7 bases. CDR1 and CDR2 from the germline V gene are SGDLS and YYNGEE. V gave up 3 bases and J gave up 3 bases; unmatched junction bases: 8. The CDR3 runs 15 residues. The CDR3 nucleotides are TGTGCCAGCAGCGGGCAACAGGGGACCGACACTGAAGCTTTCTTT. Its translation is CASSGQQGTDTEAFF.

CDR3 sequence: CASSRGTFGNTIYF. The DNA for the CDR3 is TGTGCCAGCAGTAGGGGGACGTTTGGAAACACCATATATTTT. This chain connects TRBV6-5 to TRBJ1-3, with D possibly being TRBD1 (6 bases). Germline CDR1 reads MNHEY; CDR2 reads SVGAGI. Trimming stripped 5 bases from V and 3 bases from J, with 11 bases between. The CDR3 sequence is 14 residues long.

The V call is TRBV14, the J call TRBJ2-1; 9 positions match TRBD1. V trimming: 5 bases; J trimming: 3 bases; junction bases outside the gene matches: 11. The CDR3 has 17 amino acids. Germline CDR1 and CDR2: SGHDN and FVKESK. The CDR3 nucleotides read TGTGCCAGCAGCAGCCGGCCTGACAGGGGGTTCTACAATGAGCAGTTCTTC. It yields the protein CASSSRPDRGFYNEQFF.

The chain joins TRBV7-9 to TRBJ1-5; possibly TRBD1 for D (5 bases). Germline-derived CDR1 and CDR2 are SEHNR and FQNEAQ (reference sequence). Trimming left V 5 bases short and J 3 bases short, with 8 bases between. This CDR3 comprises 13 residues. This chain's CDR3 is CASSQGFNQPQHF. DNA for the CDR3: TGTGCCAGCAGCCAGGGATTCAATCAGCCCCAGCATTTT.

The sample holds one count of this clone. The junction does not match germline at one end; this may be a read error. V and J are TRBV5-4 and TRBJ1-2; TRBD1 matches at 9 bases. The CDR3 totals 13 residues. Germline loops: CDR1 SGHNT, CDR2 YYREEE (reference sequence). Written as DNA, the CDR3 is TGTGCCAGCAGCTTGCTGGGGGACAGGGTCCCAAAATTC. It is translated as CASSLLGDRVPKF.